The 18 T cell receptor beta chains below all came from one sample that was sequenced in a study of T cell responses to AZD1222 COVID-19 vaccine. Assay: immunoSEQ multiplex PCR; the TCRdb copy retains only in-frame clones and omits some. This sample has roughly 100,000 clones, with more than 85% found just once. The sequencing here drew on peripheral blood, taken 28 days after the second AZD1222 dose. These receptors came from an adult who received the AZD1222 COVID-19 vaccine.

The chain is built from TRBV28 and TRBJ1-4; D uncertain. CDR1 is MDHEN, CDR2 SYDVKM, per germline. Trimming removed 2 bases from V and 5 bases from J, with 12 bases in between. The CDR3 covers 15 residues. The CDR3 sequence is CASSLGTAGNEKLFF. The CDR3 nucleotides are TGTGCCAGCAGTTTAGGCACAGCCGGAAATGAAAAACTGTTTTTT.

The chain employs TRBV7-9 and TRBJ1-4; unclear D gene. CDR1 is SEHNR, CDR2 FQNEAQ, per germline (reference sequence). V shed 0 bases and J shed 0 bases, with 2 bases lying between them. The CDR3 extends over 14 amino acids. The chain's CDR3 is CASSLAATNEKLFF. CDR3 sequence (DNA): TGTGCCAGCAGCTTAGCGGCAACTAATGAAAAACTGTTTTTT.

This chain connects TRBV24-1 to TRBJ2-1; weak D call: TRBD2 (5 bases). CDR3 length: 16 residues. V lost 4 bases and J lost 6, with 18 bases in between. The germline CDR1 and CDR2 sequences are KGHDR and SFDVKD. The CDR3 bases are TGTGCCACCAGTGACACCGGGAATCCTGAGGCCAATGAGCAGTTCTTC. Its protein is CATSDTGNPEANEQFF.

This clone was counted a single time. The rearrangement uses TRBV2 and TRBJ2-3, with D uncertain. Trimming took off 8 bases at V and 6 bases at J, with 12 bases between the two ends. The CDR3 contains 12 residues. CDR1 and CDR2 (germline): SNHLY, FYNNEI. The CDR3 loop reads CASGFSFDTQYF. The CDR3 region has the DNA TGTGCCAGCGGATTTTCCTTCGATACGCAGTATTTT.

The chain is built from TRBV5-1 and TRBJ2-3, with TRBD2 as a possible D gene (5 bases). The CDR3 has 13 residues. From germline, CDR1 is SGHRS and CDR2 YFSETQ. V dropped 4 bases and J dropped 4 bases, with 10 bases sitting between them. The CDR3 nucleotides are TGCGCCAGCAGCGAGCCCGGGGCAGATACGCAGTATTTT. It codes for CASSEPGADTQYF.

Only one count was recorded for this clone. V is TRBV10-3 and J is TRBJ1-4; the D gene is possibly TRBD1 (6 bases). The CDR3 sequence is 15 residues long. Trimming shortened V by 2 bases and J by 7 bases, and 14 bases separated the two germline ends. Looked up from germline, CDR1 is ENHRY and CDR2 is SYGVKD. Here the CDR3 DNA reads TGTGCCATCAGTGAGGCCCGGACAGTGAGTGAAAAACTGTTTTTT. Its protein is CAISEARTVSEKLFF.

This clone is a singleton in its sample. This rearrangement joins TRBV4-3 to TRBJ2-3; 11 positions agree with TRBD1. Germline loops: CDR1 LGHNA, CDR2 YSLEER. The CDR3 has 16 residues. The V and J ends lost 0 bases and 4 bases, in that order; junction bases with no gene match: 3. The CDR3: CASSQDRGQGADTQYF. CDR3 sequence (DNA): TGCGCCAGCAGCCAAGATCGGGGACAGGGGGCAGATACGCAGTATTTT.

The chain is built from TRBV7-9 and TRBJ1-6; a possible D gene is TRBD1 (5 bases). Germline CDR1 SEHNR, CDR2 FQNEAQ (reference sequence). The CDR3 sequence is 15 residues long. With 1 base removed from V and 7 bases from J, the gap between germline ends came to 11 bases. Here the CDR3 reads CASSLDAGQNSPLHF. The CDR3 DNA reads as TGTGCCAGCAGCTTAGACGCGGGGCAGAATTCACCCCTCCACTTT.

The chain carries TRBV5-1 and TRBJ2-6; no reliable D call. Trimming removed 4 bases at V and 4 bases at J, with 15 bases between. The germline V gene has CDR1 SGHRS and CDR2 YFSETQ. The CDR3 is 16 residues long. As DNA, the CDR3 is TGCGCCAGCAGCCAACTCCCTCACCCAGGGGCCAACGTCCTGACTTTC. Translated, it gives CASSQLPHPGANVLTF.

This chain's CDR3 is CASRLGNEQFF. The CDR3 coding sequence is TGTGCCAGCCGACTAGGGAATGAGCAGTTCTTC. This chain joins TRBV25-1 and TRBJ2-1, with D maybe TRBD2 (6 bases). The germline CDR1 and CDR2 sequences are MGHDK and SYGVNS. This CDR3 contains 11 residues. V was shortened by 8 bases and J by 7 bases, with 9 bases between the two germline ends.

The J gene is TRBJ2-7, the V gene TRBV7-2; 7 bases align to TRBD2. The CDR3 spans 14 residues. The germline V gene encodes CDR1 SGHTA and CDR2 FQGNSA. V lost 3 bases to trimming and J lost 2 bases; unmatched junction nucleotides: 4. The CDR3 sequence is CASSFSGGTYEQYF. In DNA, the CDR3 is TGTGCCAGCAGCTTTTCGGGAGGAACCTACGAGCAGTACTTC.

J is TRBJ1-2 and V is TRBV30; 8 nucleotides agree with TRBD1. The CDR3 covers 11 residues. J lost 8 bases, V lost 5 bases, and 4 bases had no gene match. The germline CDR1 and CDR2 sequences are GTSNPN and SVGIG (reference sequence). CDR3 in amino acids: CAWEAGGGYTF. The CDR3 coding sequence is TGTGCCTGGGAGGCAGGGGGCGGCTACACCTTC.

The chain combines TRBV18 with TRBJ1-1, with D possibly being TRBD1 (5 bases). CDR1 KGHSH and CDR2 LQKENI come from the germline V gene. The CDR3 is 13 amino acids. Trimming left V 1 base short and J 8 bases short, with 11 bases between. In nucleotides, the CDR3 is TGTGCCAGCTCACCACTGACCGGGGACGAAGCTTTCTTT. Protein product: CASSPLTGDEAFF. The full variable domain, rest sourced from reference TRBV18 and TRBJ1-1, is NAGVMQNPRHLVRRRGQEARLRCSPMKGHSHVYWYRQLPEEGLKFMVYLQKENIIDESGMPKERFSAEFPKEGPSILRIQQVVRGDSAAYFCASSPLTGDEAFFGQGTRLTVV.

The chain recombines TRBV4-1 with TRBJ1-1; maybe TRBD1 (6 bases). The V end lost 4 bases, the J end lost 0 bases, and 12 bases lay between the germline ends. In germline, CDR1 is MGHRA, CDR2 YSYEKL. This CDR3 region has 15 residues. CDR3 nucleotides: TGCGCCAGCAGCCCCGCCGGACAGATGAACACTGAAGCTTTCTTT. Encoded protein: CASSPAGQMNTEAFF.

This chain's CDR3 is CATSDNPTSGNLPRGNEQFF. The CDR3 nucleotides read TGTGCCACCAGTGACAACCCGACTAGCGGAAACCTACCCCGGGGGAATGAGCAGTTCTTC. The chain joins TRBV24-1 to TRBJ2-1, with 9 bases aligning to TRBD2. Germline V gene sequence: CDR1 KGHDR, CDR2 SFDVKD. The CDR3 has 20 residues. The V gene end was trimmed by 4 bases and the J gene end by 7 bases; junction bases not matched to a gene: 22.

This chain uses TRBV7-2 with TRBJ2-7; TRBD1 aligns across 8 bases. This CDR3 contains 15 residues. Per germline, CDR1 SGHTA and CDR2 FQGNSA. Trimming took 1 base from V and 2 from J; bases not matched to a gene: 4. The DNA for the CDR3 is TGTGCCAGCAGCTTAGATACAGGGGGTCCCTACGAGCAGTACTTC. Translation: CASSLDTGGPYEQYF.

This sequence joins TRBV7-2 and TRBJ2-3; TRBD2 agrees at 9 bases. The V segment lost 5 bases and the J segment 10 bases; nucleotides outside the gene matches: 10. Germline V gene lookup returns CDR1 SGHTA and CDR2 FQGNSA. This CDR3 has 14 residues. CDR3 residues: CASSKAGGWASQYF. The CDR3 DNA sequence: TGTGCCAGCAGCAAAGCGGGAGGCTGGGCCTCGCAGTATTTT.

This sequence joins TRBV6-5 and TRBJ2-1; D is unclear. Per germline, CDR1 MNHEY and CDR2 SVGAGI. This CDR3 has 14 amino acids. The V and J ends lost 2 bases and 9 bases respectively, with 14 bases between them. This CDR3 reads CASSYNPLGSEQFF. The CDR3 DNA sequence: TGTGCCAGCAGTTACAATCCTTTGGGTAGTGAGCAGTTCTTC.